This T cell receptor beta chain emerged from a study of blood T cell dynamics during melanoma immunotherapy. Noted time point: week 3, after first cycle of checkpoint inhibitor. Sampling occurred pretreatment (T0) and at week 3 (W3), after cycle one of checkpoint blockade. TCRdb's table, derived via immunoSEQ multiplex PCR, lists solely in-frame clones and lacks some. The sample has around 10,000 clones, about four fifths seen once. Trimming left V 7 bases short and J 0 bases short, with 12 bases between. The CDR3 length is 14 residues. CDR1 SNHLY and CDR2 FYNNEI come from the germline V gene. This specimen consisted of blood, obtained from a patient treated with checkpoint blockade. The origin of this receptor is a human donor with melanoma. The chain uses TRBV2 and TRBJ1-1; possibly TRBD1 for D (5 bases). The CDR3 spells CASTRDGLNTEAFF. The CDR3 nucleotides are TGTGCCAGCACCAGGGACGGCTTGAACACTGAAGCTTTCTTT.